This TCR beta chain was sequenced for a study of T cell responses to AZD1222 COVID-19 vaccine. General study findings and limits: Only six or seven AZD1222 recipients were seropositive at baseline. Clonal diversity was possibly underestimated, and the donors were mostly white British, with more females. Following two doses of AZD1222, Spike-specific TCR breadth and depth rose.

Only in-frame clones appear in the TCRdb table, and some are missing; sequencing was by immunoSEQ multiplex PCR. The sample comprises tens of thousands of clones, around nine tenths of which are singletons, and less than 7% rests with the top ten. The CDR3 loop spans 17 amino acids. The V and J ends lost 4 bases and 3 bases respectively, with 22 bases between them. From germline, CDR1 is GTSNPN and CDR2 SVGIG (reference sequence). Details on this clone: Its antigen is not known.

The input for sequencing was peripheral blood, taken 28 days after the second dose of the MenACWY control vaccine. The sequence was obtained from an adult who received the MenACWY meningococcal vaccine as a control. The rearrangement uses TRBV30 and TRBJ2-4, with D perhaps TRBD2 (7 bases). The CDR3 DNA is TGTGCCTGGAAACGGGGGGCCATGAAGGAAGGCAAAAACATTCAGTACTTC. It is translated as CAWKRGAMKEGKNIQYF.